These 15 T cell receptor beta chains originate from one sample sequenced in a study of cytomegalovirus exposure and HLA in healthy donors. Primers: 60 Vbeta forward and 13 Jbeta reverse. The data were produced by immunoSEQ multiplex PCR, yet TCRdb's version contains in-frame clones alone and is incomplete. The table shows 45,000 to 65,000 clones, with around 70% occurring only once. The sample consisted of PBMCs. These receptors were taken from a man aged 18 to 30 in good health and CMV-seronegative.

The rearrangement links TRBV6-4 to TRBJ2-3, with 11 bases lining up with TRBD2. Germline V gene lookup returns CDR1 MRHNA and CDR2 SNTAGT. There are 14 residues in the CDR3. V was clipped by 6 bases and J by 5 bases; unmatched bases: 4. The CDR3, as DNA: TGTGCCAGCAGCCCCGGGACTAGCGGAGATACGCAGTATTTT. Residues: CASSPGTSGDTQYF.

V is TRBV30 and J is TRBJ1-6; D is undetermined. The CDR3 is 13 amino acids. V gave up 3 bases and J gave up 8 bases, with 11 bases separating them. The germline CDR1 and CDR2 sequences are GTSNPN and SVGIG (reference sequence). Here the CDR3 reads CAWSEASDSPLHF. The CDR3 DNA reads as TGTGCCTGGAGCGAAGCCTCGGATTCACCCCTCCACTTT.

This chain connects TRBV5-8 to TRBJ1-4; D uncertain. The CDR3 length is 12 residues. From germline, CDR1 is SGHTS and CDR2 YDEGEE. The V gene lost 0 bases and the J gene lost 6 bases, with 3 bases spanning the gap. CDR3: CASSLGDEKLFF. The CDR3 DNA sequence: TGTGCCAGCAGCTTGGGCGATGAAAAACTGTTTTTT. Variable domain in full (rest from reference TRBV5-8 and TRBJ1-4): EAGVTQSPTHLIKTRGQQATLRCSPISGHTSVYWYQQALGLGLQFLLWYDEGEERNRGNFPPRFSGRQFPNYSSELNVNALELEDSALYLCASSLGDEKLFFGSGTQLSVL.

The chain carries TRBV5-1 and TRBJ2-7, with TRBD2 as a possible D gene (6 bases). From germline, CDR1 is SGHRS and CDR2 YFSETQ. V was shortened by 0 bases and J by 3 bases, with 25 bases between the two germline ends. The CDR3 is 19 residues long. CDR3 nucleotide sequence: TGCGCCAGCAGCTTGGGACTAGGTGGGAGCAGGCCCGCGAACTACGAGCAGTACTTC. This codes for CASSLGLGGSRPANYEQYF.

This chain links TRBV29-1 with TRBJ1-5; tentatively, D is TRBD1 (5 bases). Germline loops: CDR1 SQVTM, CDR2 ANQGSEA. This CDR3 region has 13 residues. The V end was cut by 6 bases, the J end by 0 bases, with 9 bases between. The CDR3 loop is CSVETDSNQPQHF. The CDR3 bases are TGCAGCGTAGAGACAGATAGCAATCAGCCCCAGCATTTT.

The chain uses TRBV18 and TRBJ2-5; possibly TRBD1 for D (6 bases). Trimming took off 1 base at V and 2 bases at J, with 14 bases between the two ends. The CDR3 runs to 16 residues. Looked up from germline, CDR1 is KGHSH and CDR2 is LQKENI. Here the CDR3 DNA reads TGTGCCAGCTCACCACGGCAGATACAGGGACAAGAGACCCAGTACTTC. This gives the protein CASSPRQIQGQETQYF.

By share, this clone counts as medium-sized. The rearrangement joins TRBV4-1 to TRBJ1-4; D call uncertain. Trimming took 3 bases from V and 4 from J, leaving 12 bases between them. Germline CDR1 MGHRA, CDR2 YSYEKL. The CDR3 runs to 15 residues. The DNA of the CDR3 is TGCGCCAGCAGCCAGCGGGCTGCCCTTAATGAAAAACTGTTTTTT. It codes for CASSQRAALNEKLFF.

This rearrangement joins TRBV5-6 to TRBJ2-2; 8 positions match TRBD1. The germline CDR1 and CDR2 sequences are SGHDT and YYEEEE. V lost 4 bases, J lost 0 bases, and 5 bases stayed unmatched. This CDR3 is 16 amino acids long. CDR3 protein: CASSRTGIANTGELFF. CDR3 nucleotide sequence: TGTGCCAGCAGCCGGACAGGGATAGCGAACACCGGGGAGCTGTTTTTT.

CDR3 sequence reads: CASSLGKVREKLFF. The CDR3 nucleotides read TGCGCCAGCAGCCTCGGGAAGGTTCGGGAAAAACTGTTTTTT. The J gene is TRBJ1-4, the V gene TRBV5-1; D unclear. From germline, CDR1 is SGHRS and CDR2 YFSETQ. The CDR3 consists of 14 residues. Trimming took off 4 bases at V and 8 bases at J, with 15 bases between the two ends.

The chain has TRBV25-1 and TRBJ1-5; a possible D gene is TRBD1 (5 bases). Germline V gives CDR1 MGHDK, CDR2 SYGVNS. Trimming left V 3 bases short and J 2 bases short, with 14 bases between. This CDR3 is 16 amino acids long. The CDR3 sequence is CASSEGRGRGNQPQHF. The CDR3 DNA sequence: TGTGCCAGCAGTGAGGGGCGTGGACGGGGCAATCAGCCCCAGCATTTT.

This clone appeared a single time. This chain connects TRBV29-1 to TRBJ1-1; D might be TRBD1 (5 bases). V was cut by 2 bases and J by 6 bases, with 7 bases left in between. From germline, CDR1 is SQVTM and CDR2 ANQGSEA. The CDR3 extends over 11 amino acids. CDR3 amino acids: CSVEKGAEAFF. As DNA, the CDR3 is TGCAGCGTTGAAAAAGGGGCTGAAGCTTTCTTT. The full variable domain, completed using reference TRBV29-1 and TRBJ1-1, is SAVISQKPSRDICQRGTSLTIQCQVDSQVTMMFWYRQQPGQSLTLIATANQGSEATYESGFVIDKFPISRPNLTFSTLTVSNMSPEDSSIYLCSVEKGAEAFFGQGTRLTVV.

This chain joins TRBV5-4 and TRBJ2-2; 7 nucleotides line up with TRBD1. Losses at the gene ends were 0 bases for V and 5 bases for J; bases not matched to a gene: 1. This CDR3 is built from 14 residues. Germline V lookup: CDR1 SGHNT, CDR2 YYREEE (reference sequence). CDR3 region: CASSLGRGTGELFF. In nucleotides, the CDR3 is TGTGCCAGCAGCTTGGGCAGGGGGACCGGGGAGCTGTTTTTT.

In this sample, this clone turned up a few times. The V call is TRBV6-5, the J call TRBJ2-1; D might be TRBD1 (5 bases). The length of the CDR3 is 14 residues. The V gene's germline CDR1 is MNHEY and CDR2 SVGAGI. Trimming cost V 5 bases and J 4 bases, with 12 bases left between them. The CDR3 region has the DNA TGTGCCAGCAGTCAAGACAGAAGTTACAATGAGCAGTTCTTC. As protein: CASSQDRSYNEQFF.

The CDR3 DNA sequence: TGCGCCCCCCAGGGGGAACCTGCCTACAATGAGCAGTTCTTC. It specifies CAPQGEPAYNEQFF. The J gene is TRBJ2-1, the V gene TRBV10-1; 7 bases align to TRBD1. Germline V lookup: CDR1 WNHNN, CDR2 SYGVQD (reference sequence). V lost 11 bases and J lost 2; bases outside the gene matches: 9. The CDR3 covers 14 residues.

The rearrangement joins TRBV2 to TRBJ2-3; TRBD2 is a possible D gene (6 bases). Germline V gene lookup returns CDR1 SNHLY and CDR2 FYNNEI. Trimming removed 6 bases at V and 1 base at J, with 17 bases between. The CDR3 has 16 residues. The CDR3 DNA reads TGTGCCAGCAGAGAGGGAGGCTTTCCTGGCACAGATACGCAGTATTTT. Residues: CASREGGFPGTDTQYF. The full variable domain, in which reference TRBV2 and TRBJ2-3 provide the parts outside the CDR3, is EPEVTQTPSHQVTQMGQEVILRCVPISNHLYFYWYRQILGQKVEFLVSFYNNEISEKSEIFDDQFSVERPDGSNFTLKIRSTKLEDSAMYFCASREGGFPGTDTQYFGPGTRLTVL.